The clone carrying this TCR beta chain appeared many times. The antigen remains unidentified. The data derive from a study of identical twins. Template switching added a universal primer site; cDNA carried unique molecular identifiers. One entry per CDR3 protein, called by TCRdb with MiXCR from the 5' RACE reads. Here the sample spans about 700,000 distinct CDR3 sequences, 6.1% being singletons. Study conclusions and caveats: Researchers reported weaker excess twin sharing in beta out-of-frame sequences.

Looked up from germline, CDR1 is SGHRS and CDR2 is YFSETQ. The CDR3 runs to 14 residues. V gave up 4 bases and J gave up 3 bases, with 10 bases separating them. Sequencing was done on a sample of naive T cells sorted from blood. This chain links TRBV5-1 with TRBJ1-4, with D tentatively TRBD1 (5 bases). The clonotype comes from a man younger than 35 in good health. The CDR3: CASSIGTPNEKLFF. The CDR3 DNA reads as TGCGCCAGCAGCATCGGGACCCCTAATGAAAAACTGTTTTTT.